This section outlines one TCR beta chain sequence together with its context. Its antigen is not identified. This sample was included in a study of cytomegalovirus exposure and HLA in healthy donors. The PCR contained 60 Vbeta and 13 Jbeta primers. Original data processing: In a later analysis, around 10 million of 75 million to 85 million unique beta chains occurred in at least two donors. Sequencing was performed with immunoSEQ multiplex PCR; in TCRdb, only in-frame clones are kept and a portion is missing. Clone size and the V and J calls come from that table; the DNA yielded D and trimming. The sample includes around 150,000 clones, approximately 83% seen only once; the top ten take approximately 9.4%. General study findings and limits: An analysis was carried out later, and it reportedly showed fewer N-insertions in an Asian-associated ancestry cluster than the approximately 700-donor mean. Rarity characterized most TCR sequences, yet some public TCRs appeared in many donors.

Germline V gene sequence: CDR1 SGHTA, CDR2 FQGNSA. The CDR3 contains 15 residues. The V gene lost 2 bases and the J gene lost 8 bases, with 15 bases spanning the gap. The sequenced material came from PBMCs. The rearrangement joins TRBV7-2 to TRBJ1-4; D gene unclear. The sequence came from a young man in good health and CMV-seropositive. The CDR3 sequence is CASSLSSGMGEKLFF. The CDR3 DNA reads as TGTGCCAGCAGCTTATCTTCCGGGATGGGGGAAAAACTGTTTTTT.